This T cell receptor beta chain was sequenced during a study of cytomegalovirus exposure and HLA in healthy donors. The CDR3 covers 13 residues. Germline CDR1 reads GTSNPN; CDR2 reads SVGIG (reference sequence). Trimming shortened V by 0 bases and J by 3 bases, and 8 bases separated the two germline ends. The primer mix had 60 Vbeta and 13 Jbeta primers. Sequenced by immunoSEQ multiplex PCR; TCRdb stores in-frame clones only, minus some. In the table there are about 250,000 clones, about 85% of which are singletons. Study-wide results and caveats: Across donors, presence/absence analyses took sequencing depth to be roughly uniform. Later, an analysis found that common viral pathogens appeared to be linked with several of the most significant clusters. Upon later analysis, TCR association rates were observed to vary by HLA locus, being highest for DRB1 and lowest for HLA-C.

This clone was seen a single time. Its cognate antigen is unknown. The TCR comes from a girl aged 2 to 9 in good health and CMV-seronegative. Sequenced sample: PBMCs. The chain uses TRBV30 and TRBJ1-1; D may be TRBD1 (5 bases). CDR3 protein: CAWSVQGYTEAFF. The DNA for the CDR3 is TGTGCCTGGAGTGTTCAGGGCTACACTGAAGCTTTCTTT.